Below are 19 T cell receptor beta chains sequenced from a single sample in a study of shared clonotypes between healthy human individuals. Only in-frame clones appear in the TCRdb table, and some are missing; sequencing was by immunoSEQ multiplex PCR. Seen here are approximately 720,000 clones, approximately 75% observed once, and the top ten hold approximately 1.8%. The sequenced material came from memory CD4+ T cells sorted from blood. Indicated subset: CD45RA-negative fraction. These receptors were obtained from a young woman in good health.

The chain carries TRBV28 and TRBJ1-2; D call uncertain. CDR1 is MDHEN, CDR2 SYDVKM, per germline. This CDR3 has 12 residues. V was pared by 5 bases and J by 7 bases, with 11 bases between. The CDR3 spells CASSIQRGGYTF. CDR3 nucleotide sequence: TGTGCCAGCAGTATCCAGAGAGGTGGCTACACCTTC.

This clone was seen a few times. V usage is TRBV6-6 and J usage is TRBJ2-1, with 7 bases aligning to TRBD1. CDR1 is MNHNY, CDR2 SVGAGI, per germline (reference sequence). The length of the CDR3 is 15 residues. J lost 0 bases, V lost 6 bases, and 5 bases had no gene match. The CDR3 bases are TGTGCCAGCAGCCAGACAGGGAGCTCCTACAATGAGCAGTTCTTC. This sequence encodes CASSQTGSSYNEQFF.

V is TRBV5-1 and J is TRBJ2-7; 7 bases align to TRBD2. V trimming: 0 bases; J trimming: 3 bases; junction bases outside the gene matches: 0. Looked up from germline, CDR1 is SGHRS and CDR2 is YFSETQ. The CDR3 contains 13 residues. CDR3 bases: TGCGCCAGCAGCTTGGAGCGGGACTACGAGCAGTACTTC. Its translation is CASSLERDYEQYF.

The chain recombines TRBV4-1 with TRBJ2-7; TRBD2 matches at 7 bases. V was pared by 3 bases and J by 2 bases, with 7 bases of the junction left unmatched. Germline V gene data show CDR1 as MGHRA and CDR2 as YSYEKL. This CDR3 has 15 residues. The chain's CDR3 is CASSHPTAGAYEQYF. CDR3 coding DNA: TGCGCCAGCAGCCACCCGACGGCGGGGGCCTACGAGCAGTACTTC.

CDR3 protein: CASSLVGNNEQFF. The CDR3 DNA is TGTGCCAGCAGCTTAGTCGGGAACAATGAGCAGTTCTTC. The chain has TRBV7-9 and TRBJ2-1; maybe TRBD2 (5 bases). V dropped 1 base and J dropped 5 bases, with 6 bases sitting between them. This CDR3 spans 13 amino acids. Germline lookup yields CDR1 SEHNR and CDR2 FQNEAQ (reference sequence). Looking up the rest from reference TRBV7-9 and TRBJ2-1 gives the full variable domain: DTGVSQNPRHKITKRGQNVTFRCDPISEHNRLYWYRQTLGQGPEFLTYFQNEAQLEKSRLLSDRFSAERPKGSFSTLEIQRTEQGDSAMYLCASSLVGNNEQFFGPGTRLTVL.

The CDR3 sequence is CAWSVLANTEAFF. DNA of the CDR3: TGTGCCTGGAGTGTACTGGCGAACACTGAAGCTTTCTTT. The genes are TRBV30 and TRBJ1-1, with D uncertain. CDR3 length equals 13 residues. The germline V gene has CDR1 GTSNPN and CDR2 SVGIG (reference sequence). The V gene lost 0 bases and the J gene lost 1 base, with 6 bases spanning the gap. The entire variable domain, with the rest obtained from reference TRBV30 and TRBJ1-1, is as follows: SQTIHQWPATLVQPVGSPLSLECTVEGTSNPNLYWYRQAAGRGLQLLFYSVGIGQISSEVPQNLSASRPQDRQFILSSKKLLLSDSGFYLCAWSVLANTEAFFGQGTRLTVV.

This clone was seen a few times. The chain couples TRBV2 to TRBJ1-5; 8 bases are shared with TRBD1. CDR3 length equals 13 residues. In germline, CDR1 is SNHLY, CDR2 FYNNEI. J gave up 7 bases and V 6 bases, and 5 bases lay outside the gene matches. The CDR3 nucleotides are TGTGCCAGCAGACAGGGGGAGGAACAGCCCCAGCATTTT. It translates to CASRQGEEQPQHF.

CDR3 DNA sequence: TGTGCCAGCAGCCACTGGGATGAGCAGTTCTTC. Amino acid sequence: CASSHWDEQFF. The gene calls are TRBV6-5 and TRBJ2-1, with unresolved D. Trimming removed 6 bases at V and 8 bases at J, with 8 bases between. This CDR3 spans 11 amino acids. In germline, CDR1 is MNHEY, CDR2 SVGAGI.

The rearrangement joins TRBV11-2 to TRBJ1-1; D possibly corresponds to TRBD1 (5 bases). The CDR3 totals 16 residues. The V and J ends lost 2 bases and 5 bases respectively, with 18 bases between them. In germline, CDR1 is SGHAT, CDR2 FQNNGV. The CDR3 coding sequence is TGTGCCAGCAGCTTATCGGCAGGGTTCCGGAGGACTGAAGCTTTCTTT. As protein: CASSLSAGFRRTEAFF.

Only a few counts were recorded for this clone. The chain carries TRBV6-1 and TRBJ1-5; a weak D match, TRBD1 (5 bases). The CDR3 sequence is 16 residues long. CDR1 MNHNS and CDR2 SASEGT come from the germline V gene. Between the trimmed V and J ends, which lost 1 base and 4 bases, there was a span of 14 bases. CDR3 residues: CASSEVWVQVNQPQHF. For the CDR3, the DNA is TGTGCCAGCAGTGAAGTATGGGTACAGGTAAATCAGCCCCAGCATTTT.

The V call is TRBV6-1, the J call TRBJ2-7; 7 bases are a match to TRBD2. Germline loops: CDR1 MNHNS, CDR2 SASEGT. J lost 2 bases, V lost 3 bases, and 13 bases had no gene match. The CDR3 has 17 amino acids. CDR3 in DNA: TGTGCCAGCAGTGAGTTTCCGGGACTACCCCCCACCTACGAGCAGTACTTC. Its translation: CASSEFPGLPPTYEQYF.

The CDR3: CASSEDEREQYF. The CDR3 nucleotides read TGTGCCAGCAGTGAGGACGAGAGGGAGCAGTACTTC. The rearrangement uses TRBV6-1 and TRBJ2-7; D remains unclear. Trimming removed 3 bases from V and 7 bases from J, with 10 bases in between. CDR3 length equals 12 residues. The germline V gene has CDR1 MNHNS and CDR2 SASEGT.

The chain couples TRBV2 to TRBJ2-1, with a tentative D call TRBD2 (5 bases). The CDR3 length is 16 residues. V gave up 2 bases and J gave up 6 bases, with 17 bases separating them. The germline V gene has CDR1 SNHLY and CDR2 FYNNEI. The CDR3 loop is CASSEQGSNRGNEQFF. CDR3 DNA: TGTGCCAGCAGTGAACAAGGGAGTAATAGAGGCAATGAGCAGTTCTTC.

This clone was detected ten times or more. V is TRBV5-1 and J is TRBJ2-7; TRBD2 aligns across 10 bases. CDR3 size: 13 residues. Germline V lookup: CDR1 SGHRS, CDR2 YFSETQ. J lost 6 bases, V lost 8 bases, and 8 bases had no gene match. In nucleotides, the CDR3 is TGCGCCAGTGGGGCTAGCGGGAGTGGCGAGCAGTACTTC. Protein sequence: CASGASGSGEQYF.

The J gene is TRBJ1-5, the V gene TRBV2; no definite D call. Trimming took off 2 bases at V and 2 bases at J, with 10 bases between the two ends. The CDR3 length is 15 residues. From germline, CDR1 is SNHLY and CDR2 FYNNEI. The CDR3 coding sequence is TGTGCCAGCAGTGAATGGGAGGATGGCAATCAGCCCCAGCATTTT. Amino acid sequence: CASSEWEDGNQPQHF.

The rearrangement uses TRBV7-9 and TRBJ1-2; 7 nucleotides align to TRBD1. V shed 5 bases and J 5 bases; nucleotides not matched to a gene: 8. The germline gives CDR1 SEHNR, CDR2 FQNEAQ (reference sequence). This CDR3 comprises 14 residues. CDR3 DNA sequence: TGTGCCAGCAGCCCACCAGGGGGAGAGTATGGCTACACCTTC. Translating gives CASSPPGGEYGYTF.

This clone was detected many times. V is TRBV19 and J is TRBJ1-5, with 7 bases matching TRBD1. The germline gives CDR1 LNHDA, CDR2 SQIVND (reference sequence). J was trimmed by 0 bases and V by 5 bases; bases with no gene match: 4. The CDR3 has 15 amino acids. As DNA, the CDR3 is TGTGCCAGTAGTGTCTGGGACAGTAGCAATCAGCCCCAGCATTTT. Amino acid sequence: CASSVWDSSNQPQHF. Supplemented by reference TRBV19 and TRBJ1-5, the full variable domain reads DGGITQSPKYLFRKEGQNVTLSCEQNLNHDAMYWYRQDPGQGLRLIYYSQIVNDFQKGDIAEGYSVSREKKESFPLTVTSAQKNPTAFYLCASSVWDSSNQPQHFGDGTRLSIL.

Concerning this clone itself: This same CDR3 is encoded by further DNA sequences in the sample. J is TRBJ1-5 and V is TRBV4-1; TRBD1 aligns across 8 bases. This CDR3 region has 15 residues. Germline loops: CDR1 MGHRA, CDR2 YSYEKL. V lost 2 bases, J lost 3 bases, and 3 bases stayed unmatched. DNA of the CDR3: TGCGCCAGCAGCCAAAAGGACAGGGACAATCAGCCCCAGCATTTT. This encodes CASSQKDRDNQPQHF.

The genes are TRBV6-1 and TRBJ2-3, with TRBD2 matching over 9 bases. The CDR3 covers 13 residues. Trimming cost V 8 bases and J 6 bases; bases outside gene matches: 6. Germline lookup yields CDR1 MNHNS and CDR2 SASEGT. As DNA, the CDR3 is TGTGCCAGCGCGGGACTAGCTCTGGATACGCAGTATTTT. Its protein product is CASAGLALDTQYF.